This T cell receptor (beta chain) was sequenced for a study of graft-versus-host responses after intestinal transplantation. Study details: Isolated intestinal, liver-intestinal, or multivisceral transplants were what recipients had. Once they had received anti-thymocyte globulin induction, all recipients took tacrolimus and steroids for about three years.

Upon completion of the reaction, proliferating CFSE-low responders, both CD3+CD4+ and CD3+CD8+, were sorted. This clone is labeled medium-sized. Assay used: immunoSEQ multiplex PCR; TCRdb lists only in-frame clones, some missing. The sample carries fewer than 13,000 clones, roughly 29% recorded once. Germline trimming cut 7 bases from V and 3 bases from J; bases unmatched to any gene: 5. Germline assignment: CDR1 ENHRY and CDR2 SYGVKD. The length of the CDR3 is 14 residues. The sequence was obtained from a human patient who received an intestinal transplant. The chain couples TRBV10-3 to TRBJ2-7; 11 bases are a match to TRBD1. The sequences come from alloreactive CD4+ T cells from a mixed lymphocyte reaction culture, collected before intestinal transplant. This sample's subset: CFSE-low proliferating T cells sorted from approximately 6-day pre-transplant mixed lymphocyte reaction (GvH or HvG direction). In nucleotides, the CDR3 is TGTGCCATCATGGGCGGGACAGGGGGCTACGAGCAGTACTTC. It specifies CAIMGGTGGYEQYF.